A single sample gave rise to the 32 T cell receptor beta chains below, sequenced in a study of T cell responses to AZD1222 COVID-19 vaccine. Clones were read by immunoSEQ multiplex PCR, and TCRdb kept only the in-frame ones, dropping some. Of some 140,000 clones in the sample, almost 85% were seen once. The sample consisted of peripheral blood, taken 28 days after the second dose of the MenACWY control vaccine. These receptors were obtained from an adult who received the MenACWY meningococcal vaccine as a control.

The chain uses TRBV5-5 and TRBJ2-7, with TRBD2 matching 7 bases. The CDR3 extends over 14 amino acids. Germline-derived CDR1 and CDR2 are SGHKS and YYEKEE (reference sequence). The V gene end was trimmed by 0 bases and the J gene end by 4 bases; junction bases not matched to a gene: 4. CDR3 sequence reads: CASSLGIAGYEQYF. CDR3 nucleotides: TGTGCCAGCAGCTTGGGAATAGCGGGTTACGAGCAGTACTTC.

The rearrangement joins TRBV7-9 to TRBJ1-1; D might be TRBD1 (5 bases). CDR3 size: 13 residues. V lost 5 bases and J lost 1, with 8 bases in between. Germline CDR1 SEHNR, CDR2 FQNEAQ (reference sequence). The chain's CDR3 is CASSAQGNTEAFF. The DNA for the CDR3 is TGTGCCAGCAGCGCTCAGGGGAACACTGAAGCTTTCTTT.

This clone was detected a few times. This sequence joins TRBV5-4 and TRBJ2-2; 11 positions agree with TRBD2. Trimming took 2 bases from V and 7 from J; bases not matched to a gene: 4. This CDR3 is 15 amino acids long. Germline CDR1 is SGHNT and CDR2 is YYREEE (reference sequence). CDR3 sequence (DNA): TGTGCCAGCAGCTTTACTAGCGGGAGTGTCGGGGAGCTGTTTTTT. This translates into CASSFTSGSVGELFF.

This chain joins TRBV5-1 and TRBJ1-6; no firm D call. Germline loops: CDR1 SGHRS, CDR2 YFSETQ. The CDR3 is 15 residues long. Deletions cut 1 base from V and 10 bases from J, with 15 bases between. Here the CDR3 DNA reads TGCGCCAGCAGCTTGATGGGTGAGGGAAACTCACCCCTCCACTTT. It yields the protein CASSLMGEGNSPLHF.

In this sample, this clone turned up a few times. The V call is TRBV10-3, the J call TRBJ2-7, with no clear D. Germline V gene data show CDR1 as ENHRY and CDR2 as SYGVKD. Trimming removed 2 bases at V and 0 bases at J, with 8 bases between. CDR3 length: 14 residues. The CDR3 sequence is CAISESQNSYEQYV. CDR3 coding DNA: TGTGCCATCAGTGAGAGTCAGAACTCCTACGAGCAGTACGTC.

The CDR3 loop is CASSSVRTGFLYSNQPQHF. The CDR3 coding sequence is TGTGCCAGCAGCTCGGTTAGGACAGGCTTTTTGTATAGCAATCAGCCCCAGCATTTT. The chain recombines TRBV7-2 with TRBJ1-5, with 7 bases that match TRBD1. The CDR3 loop spans 19 amino acids. Germline V CDR1 and CDR2: SGHTA, FQGNSA. The V and J ends lost 4 bases and 0 bases, in that order; junction bases with no gene match: 15.

V is TRBV28 and J is TRBJ1-1; D might be TRBD1 (6 bases). The CDR3 has 19 amino acids. Between the trimmed V and J ends, which lost 5 bases and 0 bases, there was a span of 25 bases. Germline CDR1 reads MDHEN; CDR2 reads SYDVKM. CDR3: CASSPPVGQGRFLNTEAFF. CDR3 nucleotides: TGTGCCAGCAGTCCCCCCGTTGGGCAGGGGAGGTTCCTGAACACTGAAGCTTTCTTT.

The CDR3 nucleotides read TGTGCCAGCAGCTCCCTAAGGGGTCTCAAAAACATTCAGTACTTC. Protein product: CASSSLRGLKNIQYF. The chain couples TRBV7-2 to TRBJ2-4, with TRBD1 as a possible D gene (5 bases). The length of the CDR3 is 15 residues. Germline-derived CDR1 and CDR2 are SGHTA and FQGNSA. The V end was cut by 4 bases, the J end by 3 bases, with 13 bases between.

The sample holds one count of this clone. This sequence joins TRBV4-3 and TRBJ2-1; D remains ambiguous. V lost 5 bases and J 6 bases, leaving 14 bases between the germline ends. Germline V gene lookup returns CDR1 LGHNA and CDR2 YSLEER. The length of the CDR3 is 14 residues. The CDR3, as DNA: TGCGCCAGCAGCGCCTTAGCAACCCTCAATGAGCAGTTCTTC. Translation: CASSALATLNEQFF.

This chain connects TRBV5-1 to TRBJ1-1, with 9 bases fitting TRBD1. Trimming took 3 bases from V and 5 from J; bases not matched to a gene: 8. CDR1 is SGHRS and CDR2 is YFSETQ in the germline V gene. This CDR3 has 15 residues. In DNA form, the CDR3 reads TGCGCCAGCAGCTGGACAGGGGACTGGGAAACTGAAGCTTTCTTT. Protein sequence: CASSWTGDWETEAFF.

This chain links TRBV14 with TRBJ2-3, with 12 bases lining up with TRBD1. Germline CDR1 reads SGHDN; CDR2 reads FVKESK. The junction had 11 bases not matched to a gene; V was cut back by 2 bases and J by 8 bases. The CDR3 is made up of 17 amino acids. Written as DNA, the CDR3 is TGTGCCAGCAGCCAAAACCTGGGACAGGGGGCGCGTCGTACGCAGTATTTT. Translation: CASSQNLGQGARRTQYF.

This clone was picked up one time. The chain carries TRBV19 and TRBJ1-1; TRBD1 matches at 9 bases. Germline lookup yields CDR1 LNHDA and CDR2 SQIVND (reference sequence). CDR3 length: 14 amino acids. V lost 7 bases, J lost 6 bases, and 9 bases stayed unmatched. CDR3 coding DNA: TGTGCCAGTACCCCCAACAGGGGGCGCGCTGAAGCTTTCTTT. Translating it yields CASTPNRGRAEAFF.

This chain uses TRBV27 with TRBJ2-1; no reliable D call. CDR3 size: 15 residues. Germline loops: CDR1 MNHEY, CDR2 SMNVEV (reference sequence). Trimming removed 7 bases at V and 2 bases at J, with 15 bases between. The CDR3 loop is CASMSGWQTYNEQFF. DNA for the CDR3: TGTGCCAGCATGTCGGGTTGGCAGACCTACAATGAGCAGTTCTTC.

Only one count was recorded for this clone. The J gene is TRBJ1-1, the V gene TRBV6-5; D is undetermined. The CDR3 has 15 amino acids. V dropped 3 bases and J dropped 1 base, with 12 bases sitting between them. CDR1 is MNHEY, CDR2 SVGAGI, per germline. CDR3: CASSYAFRENTEAFF. The CDR3, as DNA: TGTGCCAGCAGTTATGCCTTTCGGGAGAACACTGAAGCTTTCTTT.

The V and J genes are TRBV19 and TRBJ1-2; a possible D gene is TRBD1 (6 bases). The V end lost 7 bases, the J end lost 3 bases, and 18 bases lay between the germline ends. The germline V gene has CDR1 LNHDA and CDR2 SQIVND (reference sequence). This CDR3 spans 15 amino acids. For the CDR3, the DNA is TGTGCCAGTACCGTCACAGGGACTTCGGACTATGGCTACACCTTC. It yields the protein CASTVTGTSDYGYTF.

The CDR3 loop is CASSQGHNTIYF. The DNA of the CDR3 is TGCGCCAGCAGCCAAGGCCACAACACCATATATTTT. V is TRBV4-1 and J is TRBJ1-3; no reliable D call. V was clipped by 1 base and J by 7 bases, with 5 bases between them. This CDR3 is 12 amino acids long. Per the germline V gene, CDR1 is MGHRA and CDR2 is YSYEKL.

The rearrangement links TRBV18 to TRBJ1-5; the match to TRBD1 covers 10 bases. Germline V gene data show CDR1 as KGHSH and CDR2 as LQKENI. The CDR3 loop spans 16 amino acids. With V trimmed by 0 bases and J by 6 bases, 5 bases remained unmatched. The CDR3 reads CASSPPTGGAAQPQHF. CDR3 nucleotides: TGTGCCAGCTCACCACCGACAGGGGGCGCGGCTCAGCCCCAGCATTTT.

The chain uses TRBV19 and TRBJ1-5; no clear D. The V end was cut by 1 base, the J end by 3 bases, with 7 bases between. The germline gives CDR1 LNHDA, CDR2 SQIVND (reference sequence). This CDR3 has 14 amino acids. The CDR3 sequence is CASSIVGYNQPQHF. As DNA, the CDR3 is TGTGCCAGTAGTATAGTAGGGTACAATCAGCCCCAGCATTTT.

The CDR3 protein is CASSYSGRGMVVSNQPQHF. The CDR3, as DNA: TGTGCCAGCAGTTACTCTGGCAGGGGAATGGTCGTTAGCAATCAGCCCCAGCATTTT. This chain joins TRBV6-2 or TRBV6-3 and TRBJ1-5; D perhaps matches TRBD1 (6 bases). The CDR3 length is 19 residues. The germline V gene encodes CDR1 MNHEY and CDR2 SVGEGT. Trimming removed 0 bases from V and 0 bases from J, with 18 bases in between.

This sequence joins TRBV6-5 and TRBJ1-1; D is possibly TRBD1 (6 bases). The germline CDR1 and CDR2 sequences are MNHEY and SVGAGI. This CDR3 contains 14 residues. The V end was cut by 10 bases, the J end by 0 bases, with 15 bases between. CDR3 DNA sequence: TGTGCCACTACCATGGGACACTTGAACACTGAAGCTTTCTTT. Translating gives CATTMGHLNTEAFF.

The chain couples TRBV2 to TRBJ1-4; D remains ambiguous. Per germline, CDR1 SNHLY and CDR2 FYNNEI. V was trimmed by 4 bases and J by 5 bases, leaving 5 bases between them. This CDR3 region has 12 residues. The CDR3 region is CASSVQNEKLFF. DNA for the CDR3: TGTGCCAGCAGTGTCCAGAATGAAAAACTGTTTTTT. Filled out from reference TRBV2 and TRBJ1-4, the complete variable domain reads EPEVTQTPSHQVTQMGQEVILRCVPISNHLYFYWYRQILGQKVEFLVSFYNNEISEKSEIFDDQFSVERPDGSNFTLKIRSTKLEDSAMYFCASSVQNEKLFFGSGTQLSVL.

This chain links TRBV2 with TRBJ1-1; unclear D gene. V dropped 6 bases and J dropped 1 base, with 9 bases sitting between them. The CDR3 is made up of 13 amino acids. The germline gives CDR1 SNHLY, CDR2 FYNNEI. The CDR3 region has the DNA TGTGCCAGCAGGTCTCAAGAGAACACTGAAGCTTTCTTT. This encodes CASRSQENTEAFF.

The chain carries TRBV9 and TRBJ2-1; 8 nucleotides align to TRBD2. The CDR3 spans 15 residues. J lost 7 bases, V lost 4 bases, and 10 bases had no gene match. The germline CDR1 and CDR2 sequences are SGDLS and YYNGEE. This CDR3 reads CASSTYSGSKNEQFF. The CDR3 DNA sequence: TGTGCCAGCAGCACCTACAGCGGGAGTAAAAATGAGCAGTTCTTC.

This clone has only a few counts. The J gene is TRBJ1-6, the V gene TRBV7-9; tentative D call: TRBD1 (6 bases). Germline-derived CDR1 and CDR2 are SEHNR and FQNEAQ (reference sequence). The CDR3 is 14 residues long. The V gene lost 1 base and the J gene lost 10 bases, with 11 bases spanning the gap. The CDR3 nucleotides read TGTGCCAGCAGCTTAGAGGGGGACGGATCACCCCTCCACTTT. The encoded protein is CASSLEGDGSPLHF.

This chain connects TRBV10-2 to TRBJ1-1, with 7 bases that match TRBD1. Germline values: CDR1 WSHSY, CDR2 SAAADI. The V segment lost 6 bases and the J segment 0 bases; nucleotides outside the gene matches: 7. The CDR3 extends over 15 amino acids. CDR3 amino acids: CASRPTTGMNTEAFF. DNA for the CDR3: TGCGCCAGCAGACCTACGACAGGGATGAACACTGAAGCTTTCTTT.

The chain links TRBV11-2 to TRBJ1-3, with 9 bases aligning to TRBD1. V lost 6 bases to trimming and J lost 1 base; unmatched junction nucleotides: 10. Germline V gene sequence: CDR1 SGHAT, CDR2 FQNNGV. This CDR3 contains 17 residues. The CDR3 sequence is CASRPGQGPFSGNTIYF. CDR3 bases: TGTGCCAGCAGACCCGGACAGGGGCCTTTTTCTGGAAACACCATATATTTT.

The chain employs TRBV27 and TRBJ2-6, with D perhaps matching TRBD1 (6 bases). The CDR3 has 18 residues. Germline CDR1 is MNHEY and CDR2 is SMNVEV (reference sequence). Between the trimmed V and J ends, which lost 2 bases and 0 bases, there was a span of 14 bases. CDR3 nucleotides: TGTGCCAGCAGTTTAGACATCAGGGGACCCTCTGGGGCCAACGTCCTGACTTTC. It encodes CASSLDIRGPSGANVLTF.

J is TRBJ1-4 and V is TRBV28; no firm D call. The CDR3 length is 16 residues. V shed 0 bases and J shed 5 bases, with 13 bases lying between them. In germline, CDR1 is MDHEN, CDR2 SYDVKM. The DNA of the CDR3 is TGTGCCAGCAGTTTATGGGCCTCCCGACGGAATGAAAAACTGTTTTTT. It specifies CASSLWASRRNEKLFF.

This rearrangement joins TRBV3-1 (or the pseudogene TRBV3-2) to TRBJ2-2; 8 bases align to TRBD2. With V trimmed by 2 bases and J by 2 bases, 10 bases remained unmatched. The CDR3 loop spans 18 amino acids. Germline CDR1 reads LGHDT; CDR2 reads YNNKEL (reference sequence). CDR3 DNA sequence: TGTGCCAGCAGCCAAAAATTATCCGGGGGGGCAAACACCGGGGAGCTGTTTTTT. Its translation: CASSQKLSGGANTGELFF.

The chain couples TRBV7-2 to TRBJ1-1, with 7 bases lining up with TRBD1. Per the germline V gene, CDR1 is SGHTA and CDR2 is FQGNSA. The trim removed 5 bases at V and 4 bases at J, leaving 10 bases unmatched. This CDR3 has 15 amino acids. The CDR3 protein is CASSPLGGRGTEAFF. The CDR3 DNA reads as TGTGCCAGCAGCCCATTAGGGGGCAGGGGCACTGAAGCTTTCTTT.

V gene TRBV27 combines with J gene TRBJ2-7; 8 positions agree with TRBD1. The CDR3 covers 14 residues. Looked up from germline, CDR1 is MNHEY and CDR2 is SMNVEV (reference sequence). V trimming: 3 bases; J trimming: 6 bases; junction bases outside the gene matches: 7. The CDR3 bases are TGTGCCAGCAGTTTGAGGACAGGGTTGGGCGAGCAGTACTTC. Amino acids: CASSLRTGLGEQYF.

Worth noting for this clone: A junction boundary mismatches the germline segment, possibly from a read error. The chain recombines TRBV10-3 with TRBJ1-6; weak D call: TRBD1 (5 bases). The CDR3 is made up of 12 amino acids. The germline V gene encodes CDR1 ENHRY and CDR2 SYGVKD. CDR3 sequence (DNA): TGTGCCATCGGGGGGGGGAATTCTCCCCTCCACTTT. Its protein is CAIGGGNSPLHF.